This is a list of T cell receptor beta chains from one sample in a study of regulatory T cells in long-lasting Graves disease. TCRdb redid the calling of the multiplex PCR reads with MiXCR, one entry per CDR3 protein. The sample has over 500,000 distinct CDR3 sequences, 15% to 20% seen once. A further study also used this sample, focusing on T cells in Graves' hyperthyroidism and ophthalmopathy.

Sequencing used peripheral blood mononuclear cells (PBMCs), obtained at new diagnosis, from a patient treated with antithyroid drugs. Source of these receptors: a man between 18 and 29 years old with Graves disease. CDR3s include the opening cysteine and the closing phenylalanine or tryptophan. Size tells how often a clone was seen (once, few, many) or the class of an expanded clone, and some rows leave it out.

V gene	clone size	J gene	CDR3 protein
TRBV7-8	many	TRBJ2-1	CASSSTSGRASYNEQFF
TRBV4-1	-	TRBJ1-1	CASSQDTWGGRTEAFF
TRBV5-1	many	TRBJ2-7	CASSLGTSPDYEQYF
TRBV28	-	TRBJ1-1	CASSSTYTEAFF
TRBV12-5	-	TRBJ1-5	CASGLSTGTGGMTQHF
TRBV6-1	-	TRBJ1-2	CASSNRAPNYGYTF
TRBV3-1	many	TRBJ2-7	CASSQSGVAYEQYF
TRBV2	many	TRBJ2-3	CASKEEYTQYF
TRBV3-1	many	TRBJ2-7	CASSPPVEAGGIYEQYF
TRBV30	many	TRBJ2-7	CAWSVGTQGEQYF
TRBV29-1	many	TRBJ2-3	CSVPTGTSGRTQYF
TRBV10-2	many	TRBJ2-3	CASRGRSTDTQYF
TRBV7-8	-	TRBJ2-3	CASSLARRGPRTDTQYF
TRBV20-1	-	TRBJ2-3	CSARYRLAVTDTQYF